A single T cell receptor beta chain is shown here with its context. The sample holds many counts of this clonotype. This receptor's antigen is unknown. Base-call qualities are not available, and no considerably larger clone is one nucleotide away. Instrument on record: Illumina NovaSeq 6000. TCR cDNA was synthesized by 5'RACE template switching, through which a universal primer site and unique molecular identifiers were introduced. Priming for cDNA synthesis came from both the TCR alpha and TCR beta constant segments. Libraries were amplified in two PCR steps, with sample barcodes and sequencing adapters added in the second step. Sequencing of the libraries was done on either Illumina HiSeq 2500 (2x100 bp) or NovaSeq (2x150 bp). In the source study's methods: MIGEC handled demultiplexing of reads and collapsing into UMI consensus sequences, while MiXCR performed V(D)J alignment. Clonotypes responding to the vaccine were identified with edgeR on replicate PBMC samples, with the criteria of FDR below 0.01 and a log2 fold change above 5 up to day 15. Each bulk clonotype received a CD4 or CD8 identity based on whether the sequenced CD4 or CD8 repertoire contained that clonotype at higher abundance. The public sequencing data were trimmed at Q25 with fastp and processed into clonotypes with MiXCR by TCRdb, which kept only in-frame beta chains. Rows merge per CDR3 protein into single entries with the most common DNA and genes. The V and J calls, along with clone size, are taken from TCRdb and not from the paper's own processing. This sample has about 320,000 distinct CDR3 sequences in its table, and roughly 4.3% of those were observed once. Of the sample, roughly a fifth falls within the top ten clones.

The entry originates in a study of T cells after yellow fever vaccination (dated 2019 in TCRdb). With respect to the entire study: The SMART-Seq v4 Ultra Low Input RNA kit was used to prepare libraries from fractions with low cell numbers. Bulk TCR alpha and beta repertoires were sequenced longitudinally to track T-cell clones before and after primary and booster YFV17D yellow fever vaccination. Two healthy male donors, one aged 18 to 30 and one aged 30 to 40 years, made up the cohort. Blood samples were taken at several timepoints before and after primary and secondary immunization, and bulk PBMC replicates and cell subsets were isolated. What the work shows at the level of the full study, not this receptor alone: The secondary T-cell response was found to be weaker but faster than the primary response, with a peak reached on day 5 rather than on day 15. FACS-sorted repertoires could contain abundant contaminating clonotypes from the bulk population, so computational filtering was required. After the booster, most clones that had expanded after primary vaccination were detected again (nearly 98% of CD4 and around nine tenths of CD8), suggesting broad maintenance of memory. Because the study included only a couple of donors, the extent to which the findings can be generalized is limited. A small fraction of clonotypes showed up in both the CD4 and CD8 compartments, probably as a result of convergent recombination.

The CDR3 runs 19 amino acids, cysteine and phenylalanine included. Here the CDR3 DNA is all that survives: 57 bases in frame from base 1. Trimming removed 0 bases from V and 1 base from J, leaving 20 bases between the germline ends. According to the germline V gene, CDR1 reads ENHRY and CDR2 reads SYGVKD. Interpreted using the paper, the treatment or condition label stands for: live attenuated yellow fever vaccine strain. Two biological replicates of bulk PBMCs were collected at each blood-draw timepoint. PBMCs were isolated from peripheral blood using a standard Ficoll-Paque protocol. TriZol was used to extract RNA from bulk PBMCs, CD4 and CD8 fractions, and dextramer-positive and dextramer-negative fractions.

Sequencing used PBMCs, obtained 15 days after the yellow fever booster vaccination. Here the chain combines TRBV10-3 and TRBJ2-3; the D gene is not confidently resolved. The TCR sequence derives from a man aged 18 to 35 who received the YFV17D yellow fever vaccine. The bases are TGTGCCATCAGTGAGTCGCGTGGGGTTGGGCTCCCGGGCACAGATACGCAGTATTTT. Translated, this is CAISESRGVGLPGTDTQYF.